What follows are 26 T cell receptor beta chains derived from one specimen sequenced in a study of blood T cell repertoires in COVID-19. Method: immunoSEQ multiplex PCR; TCRdb's copy keeps in-frame clones and lacks some. The data show 300,000 to 450,000 clones, with 88% seen just once and just over 1% held by the top ten. Input material: PBMCs or T cells enriched from blood (not recorded which). The receptors derive from a woman under 40 who had been exposed to COVID-19.

The gene calls are TRBV2 and TRBJ2-3, with TRBD2 matching 7 bases. The CDR3 has 14 amino acids. The J segment lost 4 bases and the V segment lost 4 bases, leaving 5 bases of the junction unmatched. The germline V gene encodes CDR1 SNHLY and CDR2 FYNNEI. Written as DNA, the CDR3 is TGTGCCAGCAGTGGATCGGGAGGAGCAGATACGCAGTATTTT. Its protein product is CASSGSGGADTQYF.

The V and J genes are TRBV4-2 and TRBJ2-1; D is possibly TRBD2 (6 bases). The CDR3 runs 15 residues. Trimming pared 4 bases from V and 6 bases from J, leaving 16 bases between. Looked up from germline, CDR1 is LGHNA and CDR2 is YNFKEQ. CDR3 bases: TGTGCCAGCAGCCTAGCGGCCTCAGCGCGCAATGAGCAGTTCTTC. It codes for CASSLAASARNEQFF.

This chain joins TRBV27 and TRBJ2-5, with 7 positions matching TRBD2. V gave up 4 bases and J gave up 2 bases; unmatched junction bases: 16. CDR3 length equals 18 residues. Germline CDR1 reads MNHEY; CDR2 reads SMNVEV (reference sequence). The CDR3 sequence is CASSSIYFAGDSQETQYF. The CDR3 nucleotides are TGTGCCAGCAGTTCGATATACTTTGCGGGAGATAGTCAAGAGACCCAGTACTTC.

The chain employs TRBV28 and TRBJ2-3, with a weak D call TRBD2 (6 bases). The germline V and J ends were trimmed by 3 bases and 2 bases, with 15 bases remaining between them. CDR1 MDHEN and CDR2 SYDVKM come from the germline V gene. There are 16 residues in the CDR3. For the CDR3, the DNA is TGTGCCAGCAGTTTCAGTGCGGGACCCGACACAGATACGCAGTATTTT. Translating it yields CASSFSAGPDTDTQYF.

V gene TRBV5-1 combines with J gene TRBJ2-3; D is unclear. Per germline, CDR1 SGHRS and CDR2 YFSETQ. Trimming stripped 1 base from V and 4 bases from J, with 4 bases between. The CDR3 contains 12 residues. CDR3 residues: CASSLSSDTQYF. The DNA of the CDR3 is TGCGCCAGCAGCTTGTCATCAGATACGCAGTATTTT.

V and J are TRBV24-1 and TRBJ2-5, with a tentative D call TRBD1 (5 bases). This CDR3 is built from 15 residues. Germline V gives CDR1 KGHDR, CDR2 SFDVKD. The V end lost 3 bases, the J end lost 5 bases, and 15 bases lay between the germline ends. This CDR3 is CATSDGQSPIETQYF. CDR3 sequence (DNA): TGTGCCACCAGTGATGGACAATCCCCTATCGAGACCCAGTACTTC.

The J gene is TRBJ1-2, the V gene TRBV27; the D is unclear. Deletions cut 2 bases from V and 4 bases from J, with 11 bases between. From germline, CDR1 is MNHEY and CDR2 SMNVEV (reference sequence). The CDR3 has 14 amino acids. This CDR3 reads CASSLAGEGYGYTF. The CDR3 DNA reads as TGTGCCAGCAGTTTAGCCGGGGAAGGCTATGGCTACACCTTC.

The V and J genes are TRBV7-2 and TRBJ2-1; tentatively, D is TRBD1 (6 bases). The length of the CDR3 is 15 residues. Germline values: CDR1 SGHTA, CDR2 FQGNSA. The V and J ends lost 6 bases and 7 bases respectively, with 19 bases between them. In DNA form, the CDR3 reads TGTGCCAGCAGACAAGGACAGTTTTTACGGAATGAGCAGTTCTTC. This codes for CASRQGQFLRNEQFF.

This chain joins TRBV28 and TRBJ2-7; TRBD2 matches 10 bases. J was trimmed by 4 bases and V by 5 bases; bases with no gene match: 5. Germline-derived CDR1 and CDR2 are MDHEN and SYDVKM. CDR3 length: 14 amino acids. Here the CDR3 reads CASSELAGSYEQYF. In DNA form, the CDR3 reads TGTGCCAGCAGTGAACTAGCGGGATCTTACGAGCAGTACTTC.

The chain uses TRBV7-9 and TRBJ2-7, with 8 bases fitting TRBD1. The J segment lost 6 bases and the V segment lost 3 bases, leaving 1 base of the junction unmatched. Per the germline V gene, CDR1 is SEHNR and CDR2 is FQNEAQ (reference sequence). The CDR3 length is 12 residues. CDR3 loop: CASSFQGAEQYF. CDR3 nucleotides: TGTGCCAGCAGCTTCCAGGGGGCCGAGCAGTACTTC.

The V and J genes are TRBV28 and TRBJ1-2; no clear D gene. The CDR3 has 14 residues. Trimming left V 2 bases short and J 6 bases short, with 13 bases between. Germline V gives CDR1 MDHEN, CDR2 SYDVKM. CDR3 protein: CASSLTGLLHGYTF. CDR3 bases: TGTGCCAGCAGTTTAACCGGGTTGCTCCATGGCTACACCTTC.

This sequence joins TRBV11-3 and TRBJ1-1; a weak D match, TRBD1 (6 bases). Germline V gene data show CDR1 as SGHNT and CDR2 as YENEEA. This CDR3 contains 15 residues. Trimming took 0 bases from V and 10 from J, leaving 18 bases between them. The CDR3 sequence: CASSLEGTGRSTAFF. CDR3 DNA: TGTGCCAGCAGCTTAGAGGGTACAGGGCGGTCCACAGCTTTCTTT.

The V and J genes are TRBV3-1 (or the pseudogene TRBV3-2) and TRBJ2-4; a possible D gene is TRBD1 (5 bases). The CDR3 has 17 amino acids. CDR1 and CDR2 from the germline V gene are LGHDT and YNNKEL (reference sequence). The V end was cut by 7 bases, the J end by 2 bases, with 21 bases between. Written as DNA, the CDR3 is TGTGCCAGCACCCTCGGTGTAGACACAGGTCCCAAAAACATTCAGTACTTC. Amino acid sequence: CASTLGVDTGPKNIQYF.

The chain uses TRBV18 and TRBJ1-3; D is unresolved. Germline V gene sequence: CDR1 KGHSH, CDR2 LQKENI. The CDR3 loop spans 14 amino acids. Trimming took 3 bases from V and 0 from J, leaving 6 bases between them. The CDR3 protein is CASSPDTSGNTIYF. CDR3 nucleotides: TGTGCCAGCTCACCTGACACCTCTGGAAACACCATATATTTT.

This chain connects TRBV7-6 to TRBJ1-4; D not certain. The V end was cut by 5 bases, the J end by 8 bases, with 9 bases between. Germline values: CDR1 SGHVS, CDR2 FNYEAQ. This CDR3 contains 12 residues. CDR3 protein: CASSPRREKLFF. CDR3 bases: TGTGCCAGCAGCCCGCGGAGGGAAAAACTGTTTTTT.

This rearrangement joins TRBV10-3 to TRBJ1-2; D possibly corresponds to TRBD1 (5 bases). With 0 bases removed from V and 12 bases from J, the gap between germline ends came to 14 bases. This CDR3 spans 13 amino acids. Germline lookup yields CDR1 ENHRY and CDR2 SYGVKD. CDR3 in amino acids: CAISESAAGVHTF. CDR3 bases: TGTGCCATCAGTGAGTCGGCGGCGGGGGTCCACACCTTC.

The chain uses TRBV19 and TRBJ2-1; 11 bases line up with TRBD2. This CDR3 region has 16 residues. The V gene end was trimmed by 3 bases and the J gene end by 6 bases; junction bases not matched to a gene: 7. Per the germline V gene, CDR1 is LNHDA and CDR2 is SQIVND (reference sequence). As DNA, the CDR3 is TGTGCCAGTAGTATTACTAGCGGGAGTATTTTCAATGAGCAGTTCTTC. It encodes CASSITSGSIFNEQFF.

V is TRBV7-8 and J is TRBJ1-5; 9 bases are a match to TRBD1. The CDR3 loop spans 16 amino acids. V dropped 1 base and J dropped 5; count of bases not matched to a gene: 6. Per germline, CDR1 SGHVS and CDR2 FQNEAQ. Here the CDR3 reads CASSLVETGGYQPQHF. Here the CDR3 DNA reads TGTGCCAGCAGCTTAGTCGAGACAGGGGGATATCAGCCCCAGCATTTT.

J is TRBJ1-1 and V is TRBV16; 7 nucleotides agree with TRBD1. Germline trimming cut 0 bases from V and 8 bases from J; bases unmatched to any gene: 3. This CDR3 comprises 13 residues. The germline gives CDR1 KGHSY, CDR2 FQNENV. The CDR3 here is CASSQSRTGEAFF. In DNA form, the CDR3 reads TGTGCCAGCAGCCAATCAAGGACAGGCGAAGCTTTCTTT.

V gene TRBV28 combines with J gene TRBJ1-2; D not resolved. Trimming cost V 3 bases and J 2 bases, with 19 bases left between them. The length of the CDR3 is 17 residues. Germline V gene data show CDR1 as MDHEN and CDR2 as SYDVKM. The CDR3 here is CASSFPDYRAQNYGYTF. For the CDR3, the DNA is TGTGCCAGCAGTTTCCCCGACTACCGGGCTCAAAACTATGGCTACACCTTC.

The V gene is TRBV6-5, the J gene TRBJ2-1, with a possible D match to TRBD1 (5 bases). Between the trimmed V and J ends, which lost 6 bases and 5 bases, there was a span of 14 bases. This CDR3 is 14 amino acids long. Per the germline V gene, CDR1 is MNHEY and CDR2 is SVGAGI. Here the CDR3 DNA reads TGTGCCAGCAGACCCATGACAGCAAACAATGAGCAGTTCTTC. Encoded protein: CASRPMTANNEQFF.

This chain links TRBV9 with TRBJ1-3, with D maybe TRBD1 (6 bases). Germline V gene lookup returns CDR1 SGDLS and CDR2 YYNGEE. The CDR3 is made up of 15 amino acids. V lost 3 bases to trimming and J lost 1 base, with 11 bases between them. The DNA for the CDR3 is TGTGCCAGCAGCGCTAATACAGGGTCTGGAAACACCATATATTTT. Protein sequence: CASSANTGSGNTIYF.

CDR3 region: CASSFPTGGSYEQYF. The CDR3 DNA reads TGTGCCAGCAGTTTCCCGACAGGGGGATCCTACGAGCAGTACTTC. This chain uses TRBV28 with TRBJ2-7; the match to TRBD1 covers 9 bases. V shed 3 bases, J shed 1 base, and the junction held 4 bases outside the gene matches. CDR3 length equals 15 residues. From germline, CDR1 is MDHEN and CDR2 SYDVKM. The full variable domain, with the rest looked up from reference TRBV28 and TRBJ2-7, is DVKVTQSSRYLVKRTGEKVFLECVQDMDHENMFWYRQDPGLGLRLIYFSYDVKMKEKGDIPEGYSVSREKKERFSLILESASTNQTSMYLCASSFPTGGSYEQYFGPGTRLTVT.

The CDR3 reads CASSDRGIYTDTQYF. DNA for the CDR3: TGTGCCAGTTCGGACAGGGGAATATACACAGATACGCAGTATTTT. The chain joins TRBV18 to TRBJ2-3; TRBD1 aligns across 9 bases. The junction had 9 bases not matched to a gene; V was cut back by 9 bases and J by 2 bases. The length of the CDR3 is 15 residues. The germline CDR1 and CDR2 sequences are KGHSH and LQKENI.

This chain links TRBV6-1 with TRBJ1-2, with D possibly being TRBD1 (5 bases). The CDR3 spans 13 residues. Germline CDR1 MNHNS, CDR2 SASEGT. Trimming cost V 3 bases and J 5 bases, with 10 bases left between them. In DNA, the CDR3 is TGTGCCAGCAGTGAGGCAGGGTTATATGGCTACACCTTC. Residues: CASSEAGLYGYTF.

CDR3 nucleotides: TGTGCCAGCAGCCCACAGGTAATCTTCTCTGGGGCCAACGTCCTGACTTTC. It specifies CASSPQVIFSGANVLTF. The chain couples TRBV7-2 to TRBJ2-6, with D perhaps TRBD1 (5 bases). Germline assignment: CDR1 SGHTA and CDR2 FQGNSA. V was pared by 5 bases and J by 0 bases, with 14 bases between. The CDR3 totals 17 residues.